This TCR beta chain was captured by sequencing in a study of T-cell reconstitution after alpha-beta-depleted transplantation in children (dated by TCRdb to between 2015 and 2016). Background on the whole study: The study quantitatively tracked T-cell immune reconstitution after TCRalphabeta/CD19-depleted allogeneic hematopoietic cell transplantation in children using TCR repertoire profiling. Summary of the overall study and its limitations: In some patients, the high TCRbeta diversity seen at day 60 was put down to recipient T cells and intrathymic progenitors that had survived conditioning. Apparently early alphabetaT-cell count recovery about two months after transplant reportedly relied on only several hundred rapidly expanded clones derived from non-depleted graft cells. The frequencies of hyperexpanded clones fell over the following months, and after one year, T-cell counts and TCRbeta diversity were mostly attributed to newly produced T cells.

This specimen's treatment or condition label, interpreted: allogeneic hematopoietic cell transplantation with graft depleted of TCRalphabeta T cells and CD19 B cells. TCRalphabeta/CD19-depleted allogeneic hematopoietic cell grafts were given to the transplant recipients, all of whom were children. The cysteine opens and the phenylalanine closes a CDR3 of 15 amino acids. CDR3 DNA only is kept here, 45 bases in frame from base 1. V is pruned by 5 bases and J by 0 bases, leaving 7 bases of the junction without a gene match. For CDR1 and CDR2, the germline V gene (reference sequence) lists DFQATT and SNEGSKA. Library method: PCR. The listed sequencing device is Illumina HiSeq 2500. Molecular barcoding was employed in the preparation of TCR libraries, with unique molecular identifiers being used to normalize TCRbeta repertoire quantification. TCRdb trimmed public reads at Q25 via fastp, called clones via MiXCR and kept in-frame beta chains. Entries are consolidated by CDR3 protein sequence, retaining the most common genes and DNA. The sample has a few hundred thousand distinct CDR3 sequences on record, roughly a quarter of them singletons. The ten largest clones capture about 2.6% of the sample.

This clonotype has at least ten counts. The target of this receptor is not known. No base quality values were provided; no much bigger clone lies one nucleotide off. The receptor was isolated from a girl aged 2 to 10 with Fanconi anemia, due to receive a stem cell transplant. Sequences were derived from PBMCs, sampled before TCRalphabeta/CD19-depleted stem cell transplant. The rearranged chain carries TRBV20-1 and TRBJ2-3; TRBD1 lines up with 8 middle nucleotides. The nucleotide sequence is given as TGCAGTGCTCCCATAGGGGACAGGAGCACAGATACGCAGTATTTT. Its coded protein is CSAPIGDRSTDTQYF.